These T cell receptor beta chains were read from a single sample in a study of T cell repertoires and HLA-DP antigens. No cognate antigen is known for these TCRs. Some clones are missing from TCRdb's copy, which holds only in-frame ones; the method was immunoSEQ multiplex PCR. The sample lists 65,000 to 90,000 clones, 80% occurring once. Sequenced: CD4+ T cells from PBMCs. These receptors were collected from a man in his fifties or sixties in good health and CMV-seronegative. Each CDR3 is given with its conserved first and last residue. D genes are given only for firm matches. Not every row has a clone size; where given, it reads once, few, many or a size class.

j_gene,v_gene,d_gene,abundance,CDR3aa,CDR3nt
TRBJ2-5,TRBV9,TRBD1,-,CASSVGLRDSQETQYF,TGTGCCAGCAGCGTAGGGCTCCGGGACAGCCAAGAGACCCAGTACTTC
TRBJ2-1,TRBV6-5,TRBD1,-,CASRTDREEHNEQFF,TGTGCCAGCAGAACGGACAGGGAGGAACACAATGAGCAGTTCTTC
TRBJ2-2,TRBV7-3,-,-,CASSLRGELKRGNTGELFF,TGTGCCAGCAGCTTAAGAGGGGAGTTAAAGAGGGGAAACACCGGGGAGCTGTTTTTT
TRBJ1-3,TRBV5-6,-,few,CASSFVQGSGNTIYF,TGTGCCAGCAGCTTCGTCCAGGGCTCAGGAAACACCATATATTTT
TRBJ1-6,TRBV10-3,TRBD1,-,CAIRSGQLNSPLHF,TGTGCCATCAGATCGGGACAGCTCAATTCACCCCTCCACTTT
TRBJ1-5,TRBV28,TRBD1,-,CASRGQGADQPQHF,TGTGCCAGCAGGGGACAGGGGGCTGATCAGCCCCAGCATTTT
TRBJ1-2,TRBV7-2,-,medium-sized,CASSFLGRNYGYTF,TGTGCCAGCAGCTTTTTGGGAAGAAACTATGGCTACACCTTC
TRBJ2-2,TRBV19,-,-,CASSIVGGAGELFF,TGTGCCAGTAGTATAGTAGGTGGTGCCGGGGAGCTGTTTTTT
TRBJ2-2,TRBV7-9,TRBD2,-,CASSLLASGLNTGELFF,TGTGCCAGCAGCTTATTGGCTAGCGGGTTGAACACCGGGGAGCTGTTTTTT
TRBJ2-4,TRBV15,-,-,CATSREGLAKNIQYF,TGTGCCACCAGCCGAGAGGGGCTAGCCAAAAACATTCAGTACTTC
TRBJ2-4,TRBV14,TRBD1,-,CASSHDRGLAKNIQYF,TGTGCCAGCAGCCACGACAGGGGACTAGCCAAAAACATTCAGTACTTC
TRBJ2-2,TRBV5-1,-,-,CASSFQGNTGELFF,TGCGCCAGCAGCTTCCAAGGGAACACCGGGGAGCTGTTTTTT
TRBJ1-3,TRBV4-3,-,-,CASSQDRSSGNTIYF,TGCGCCAGCAGCCAAGATAGGAGCTCTGGAAACACCATATATTTT
TRBJ1-1,TRBV11-1,TRBD1,-,CASSPDRGEAFF,TGTGCCAGCAGCCCGGACAGGGGCGAAGCTTTCTTT
TRBJ1-1,TRBV5-1,-,-,CASHTNTEAFF,TGCGCCAGCCACACGAACACTGAAGCTTTCTTT
TRBJ2-5,TRBV11-2,-,-,CASRQSRTQYF,TGTGCCAGCAGACAATCGAGGACCCAGTACTTC
TRBJ2-6,TRBV7-6,-,-,CASSLESRFSSGANVLTF,TGTGCCAGCAGCTTAGAATCTCGCTTCAGCTCTGGGGCCAACGTCCTGACTTTC
TRBJ2-3,TRBV7-2,-,-,CASSPLPFSTDTQYF,TGTGCCAGCAGCCCGTTACCTTTTAGCACAGATACGCAGTATTTT
TRBJ1-5,TRBV10-2,-,-,CASSRGAVGNQPQHF,TGCGCCAGCAGTAGGGGGGCTGTAGGCAATCAGCCCCAGCATTTT
TRBJ2-3,TRBV6-5,-,once,CASSYSGTGKTDTQYF,TGTGCCAGCAGTTACTCGGGGACGGGGAAGACAGATACGCAGTATTTT
TRBJ1-3,TRBV4-2,TRBD1,-,CASSLQGTRSGNTIYF,TGTGCCAGCAGCTTACAGGGGACCCGCTCTGGAAACACCATATATTTT
TRBJ1-2,TRBV28,-,-,CASLTAGGVRGYTF,TGTGCCAGCCTAACCGCCGGGGGCGTGAGAGGCTACACCTTC
TRBJ2-1,TRBV7-3,TRBD2,-,CASSPRLAGVREQFF,TGTGCCAGCAGCCCCCGACTAGCGGGAGTTAGAGAGCAGTTCTTC
TRBJ2-5,TRBV7-2,-,-,CASSLAGRVQETQYF,TGTGCCAGCAGCTTAGCCGGGCGAGTTCAAGAGACCCAGTACTTC
TRBJ2-6,TRBV5-1,TRBD1,-,CASTQRDRNTSGANVLTF,TGCGCCAGCACGCAAAGGGACAGAAATACCTCTGGGGCCAACGTCCTGACTTTC
TRBJ2-7,TRBV5-1,TRBD2,once,CASSYGALAGGKQYF,TGCGCCAGCAGCTACGGTGCGCTAGCGGGGGGCAAGCAGTACTTC
TRBJ1-2,TRBV21-1,-,-,CASSKVADRCPYGYTF,TGTGCCAGCAGCAAAGTTGCCGACAGGTGCCCCTATGGCTACACCTTC
TRBJ2-5,TRBV15,TRBD2,-,CATSSRGGLETQYF,TGTGCCACCAGCTCCCGGGGGGGTTTGGAGACCCAGTACTTC
TRBJ2-3,TRBV7-2,-,few,CASSLAGVSTDTQYF,TGTGCCAGCAGCTTAGCGGGGGTAAGCACAGATACGCAGTATTTT
TRBJ1-1,TRBV14,-,-,CASSQQGNTEAFF,TGTGCCAGCAGCCAACAGGGGAACACTGAAGCTTTCTTT
TRBJ1-4,TRBV7-2,-,-,CASSPTTVGTNEKLFF,TGTGCCAGCAGCCCAACCACGGTTGGGACTAATGAAAAACTGTTTTTT
TRBJ1-1,TRBV19,-,-,CASSSLDLTNTEAFF,TGTGCCAGTAGTTCGTTGGACCTTACGAACACTGAAGCTTTCTTT
TRBJ2-5,TRBV7-3,TRBD2,once,CASSSFGTSGQETQYF,TGTGCCAGCAGCTCATTCGGGACTAGCGGGCAAGAGACCCAGTACTTC
TRBJ2-7,TRBV15,TRBD2,-,CATSRAGAGLAYEQYF,TGTGCCACCAGCAGAGCGGGAGCGGGGCTCGCCTACGAGCAGTACTTC
TRBJ2-1,TRBV9,-,-,CASSVTYYNEQFF,TGTGCCAGCAGCGTAACCTACTACAATGAGCAGTTCTTC
TRBJ2-7,TRBV5-1,-,-,CASSLGAGLYEQYF,TGCGCCAGCAGCTTGGGGGCGGGACTCTACGAGCAGTACTTC
TRBJ2-5,TRBV7-2,TRBD2,few,CASSPPGLAGVETQYF,TGTGCCAGCAGCCCACCGGGACTAGCGGGGGTTGAGACCCAGTACTTC
TRBJ2-3,TRBV2,TRBD2,few,CASSRTSGGAYTQYF,TGTGCCAGCAGTCGGACTAGCGGGGGGGCATATACGCAGTATTTT
TRBJ2-2,TRBV30,-,-,CAWTWGTGELFF,TGTGCCTGGACGTGGGGGACCGGGGAGCTGTTTTTT
TRBJ2-1,TRBV27,-,-,CASSFAGSRYNEQFF,TGTGCCAGCAGTTTTGCGGGGTCCCGGTACAATGAGCAGTTCTTC
TRBJ1-1,TRBV7-9,-,-,CASSLDGDAPEAFF,TGTGCCAGCAGCTTAGACGGGGACGCTCCTGAAGCTTTCTTT
TRBJ2-2,TRBV5-6,-,few,CASSLPSQNTGELFF,TGTGCCAGCAGCTTGCCCAGCCAGAACACCGGGGAGCTGTTTTTT